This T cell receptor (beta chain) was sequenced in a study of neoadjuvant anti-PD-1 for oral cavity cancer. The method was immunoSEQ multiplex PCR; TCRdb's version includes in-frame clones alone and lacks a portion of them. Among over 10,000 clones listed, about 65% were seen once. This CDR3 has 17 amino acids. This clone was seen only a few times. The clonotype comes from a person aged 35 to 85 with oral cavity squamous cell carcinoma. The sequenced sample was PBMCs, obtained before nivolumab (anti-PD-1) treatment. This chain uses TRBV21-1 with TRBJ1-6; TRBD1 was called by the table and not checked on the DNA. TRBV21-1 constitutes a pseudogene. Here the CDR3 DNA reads TGTGCCAGCAGCAGGAGACAGGGTAAGAGGCATAATTCACCCCTCCACTTT. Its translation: CASSRRQGKRHNSPLHF.